This TCR beta chain emerged from a study of beta chain features in type 1 diabetes. A word on this clone: Its antigen is not identified.

Study-level findings and limits: Patients' naive, central memory and regulatory TCRB repertoires appeared more alike than those of healthy donors.

Trimming took 6 bases from V and 7 from J, leaving 21 bases between them. The CDR3 length is 15 residues. Germline V gives CDR1 SNHLY, CDR2 FYNNEI. Of the isolated RNA, all was reverse transcribed, and so the sequenced material was expressed TCRB transcripts. The data were produced by immunoSEQ multiplex PCR, yet TCRdb's version contains in-frame clones alone and is incomplete. The data show 900,000 or so clones, under 20% seen once. This TCR was recovered from a woman aged 18-29 years in good health. This rearrangement joins TRBV2 to TRBJ1-2; tentative D call: TRBD1 (5 bases). Sequencing was performed on naive CD4+ T cells from blood. This chain's CDR3 is CASSGGQPLAGGYTF. CDR3 DNA sequence: TGTGCCAGCAGCGGAGGACAACCCCTCGCTGGTGGCTACACCTTC. Together with reference TRBV2 and TRBJ1-2, the CDR3 gives the full variable domain: EPEVTQTPSHQVTQMGQEVILRCVPISNHLYFYWYRQILGQKVEFLVSFYNNEISEKSEIFDDQFSVERPDGSNFTLKIRSTKLEDSAMYFCASSGGQPLAGGYTFGSGTRLTVV.